These 14 T cell receptor beta chains were all obtained from the same sample, sequenced in a study of CD8 T cells in ankylosing spondylitis. TCRdb re-called the 5' RACE reads with MiXCR, one entry per CDR3 protein. The table has a few hundred thousand distinct CDR3 sequences, more than 20% seen once. The sequenced sample was blood, either unsorted or a sorted T cell fraction (not recorded which). These TCRs come from a male donor with ankylosing spondylitis or in good health (not recorded which).

The genes are TRBV20-1 and TRBJ2-1, with D unclear. Germline V CDR1 and CDR2: DFQATT, SNEGSKA (reference sequence). This CDR3 has 13 amino acids. The V and J ends lost 1 base and 10 bases respectively, with 14 bases between them. CDR3 loop: CSARVPLREEQFF. The DNA of the CDR3 is TGCAGTGCTAGAGTGCCCCTTCGCGAGGAGCAGTTCTTC.

The genes are TRBV11-2 and TRBJ1-2; perhaps TRBD1 as D (5 bases). The CDR3 length is 16 residues. V shed 6 bases and J shed 4 bases, with 21 bases lying between them. Germline V lookup: CDR1 SGHAT, CDR2 FQNNGV. In DNA, the CDR3 is TGTGCCAGCAGGGGCAGGGTCGACCTCGAGGGCTATGGCTACACCTTC. It translates to CASRGRVDLEGYGYTF.

This clonotype has ten or more counts. The missing conserved phenylalanine or tryptophan at the end of this CDR3 makes a read error likely. The V and J genes are TRBV20-1 and TRBJ2-7; 15 bases map to TRBD2. CDR1 DFQATT and CDR2 SNEGSKA come from the germline V gene (reference sequence). J gave up 5 bases and V 3 bases, and 5 bases lay outside the gene matches. The CDR3 has 15 residues. CDR3 DNA: TGCAGTGCTAGCGGACTAGCGGGGGGGCAAAACGAGCAGTACTTG. It yields the protein CSASGLAGGQNEQYL.

Points on this clonotype: A clone one base away is much larger, so this may be a read error. V usage is TRBV12-5 and J usage is TRBJ2-7, with 10 bases matching TRBD1. The CDR3 contains 14 residues. The J segment lost 6 bases and the V segment lost 7 bases, leaving 9 bases of the junction unmatched. The germline gives CDR1 LGHNT, CDR2 FRNRAP. The CDR3 DNA follows: TGTGCTAGTGTTAGAATCGGGACAGGGGCCGAGCAGTACTTC. Protein sequence: CASVRIGTGAEQYF.

The genes are TRBV6-5 and TRBJ2-1, with a tentative D call TRBD2 (5 bases). V gave up 2 bases and J gave up 4 bases, with 6 bases separating them. CDR1 is MNHEY and CDR2 is SVGAGI in the germline V gene. The CDR3 consists of 13 residues. CDR3 nucleotide sequence: TGTGCCAGCAGTTACCCGGGATACAATGAGCAGTTCTTC. This gives the protein CASSYPGYNEQFF.

This clonotype was picked up a small number of times. This chain's CDR3 is CASRNRIMNTEAFF. CDR3 sequence (DNA): TGTGCCAGCAGAAACAGGATAATGAACACTGAAGCTTTCTTT. The chain links TRBV12-3 or TRBV12-4 to TRBJ1-1; the D gene is possibly TRBD1 (5 bases). The CDR3 runs 14 residues. Trimming stripped 6 bases from V and 0 bases from J, with 11 bases between.

CDR3 coding DNA: TGTGCCAGCAGTTCACAGGGGGCGATCTACAATGAGCAGTTCTTC. Amino acids: CASSSQGAIYNEQFF. V is TRBV12-3 or TRBV12-4 and J is TRBJ2-1, with 9 bases fitting TRBD1. Trimming removed 4 bases from V and 3 bases from J; junction bases left unmatched: 4. The CDR3 runs 15 residues.

This clonotype was seen at least ten times. J is TRBJ2-7 and V is TRBV29-1, with D maybe TRBD2 (6 bases). Germline CDR1 SQVTM, CDR2 ANQGSEA. Trimming removed 8 bases from V and 2 bases from J, with 13 bases in between. This CDR3 is built from 12 residues. DNA of the CDR3: TGCAGCATCCAGGCTAGCGCCTACGAGCAGTACTTC. Its protein is CSIQASAYEQYF.

This clonotype has just a few counts. The V gene is TRBV20-1, the J gene TRBJ2-7; D perhaps matches TRBD1 (6 bases). The germline gives CDR1 DFQATT, CDR2 SNEGSKA (reference sequence). The CDR3 runs to 13 residues. V lost 3 bases and J lost 1, with 10 bases in between. As DNA, the CDR3 is TGCAGTGCTAGGGGGGCACAGTCCTACGAGCAGTACTTC. Residues: CSARGAQSYEQYF.

In DNA form, the CDR3 reads TGTGCCACCAGCAGAGCTCTAAACCAAGAGACCCAGTACTTC. Translated, it gives CATSRALNQETQYF. V usage is TRBV15 and J usage is TRBJ2-5; D unresolved. The V and J ends lost 1 base and 0 bases respectively, with 6 bases between them. The germline CDR1 and CDR2 sequences are LNHNV and YYDKDF (reference sequence). CDR3 length: 14 amino acids. Looking up the rest from reference TRBV15 and TRBJ2-5 gives the full variable domain: DAMVIQNPRYQVTQFGKPVTLSCSQTLNHNVMYWYQQKSSQAPKLLFHYYDKDFNNEADTPDNFQSRRPNTSFCFLDIRSPGLGDTAMYLCATSRALNQETQYFGPGTRLLVL.

This clonotype was counted between two and nine times. V and J are TRBV6-1 and TRBJ1-6; a weak D match, TRBD1 (5 bases). Germline V lookup: CDR1 MNHNS, CDR2 SASEGT. Trimming shortened V by 8 bases and J by 7 bases, and 18 bases separated the two germline ends. The CDR3 is 15 residues long. Here the CDR3 reads CASLVPGFGNSPLHF. CDR3 in DNA: TGTGCCAGCCTCGTCCCAGGGTTTGGGAATTCACCCCTCCACTTT.

The chain combines TRBV6-1 with TRBJ1-6; D gene ambiguous. Looked up from germline, CDR1 is MNHNS and CDR2 is SASEGT. Trimming removed 11 bases at V and 15 bases at J, with 23 bases between. The CDR3 is made up of 13 amino acids. The CDR3: CAGRESIDSDLHF. The CDR3 DNA sequence: TGTGCCGGCCGGGAGAGCATTGATTCAGACCTCCACTTT.

The sample holds many counts of this clonotype. The chain couples TRBV20-1 to TRBJ2-2, with 7 bases fitting TRBD2. The junction had 10 bases not matched to a gene; V was cut back by 6 bases and J by 6 bases. CDR3 length: 14 residues. Germline CDR1 DFQATT, CDR2 SNEGSKA (reference sequence). The CDR3 sequence is CSAYKTSRAGELFF. The CDR3 coding sequence is TGCAGTGCCTACAAGACTAGCAGGGCCGGGGAGCTGTTTTTT.

This clonotype was observed at least ten times. The gene calls are TRBV20-1 and TRBJ1-5; TRBD1 matches at 8 bases. The ends lost 6 bases at V and 1 base at J; junction bases unmatched: 5. This CDR3 is built from 14 residues. Germline V gives CDR1 DFQATT, CDR2 SNEGSKA (reference sequence). The CDR3 region has the DNA TGCAGTGCCAAAAGACAGGGGAGCAATCAGCCCCAGCATTTT. This codes for CSAKRQGSNQPQHF.